This T cell receptor (beta chain) is drawn from a study of identical twins. Study-level results: With abundant cord blood beta clonotypes, insertions were fewer; memory repertoires showed no such pattern.

The cDNA had a unique molecular identifier and a template-switch universal primer site. TCRdb re-analysed the 5' RACE reads in MiXCR, keeping a single row per CDR3 protein. Altogether 500,000 to 650,000 distinct CDR3 sequences are present, under 8.5% being singletons, with the ten largest covering 1.5% to 2%. CDR3 length equals 15 residues. Trimming took 6 bases from V and 3 from J; bases not matched to a gene: 11. CDR1 is DFQATT, CDR2 SNEGSKA, per germline (reference sequence). To note about this clonotype: Its antigen is as yet unknown.

The same data also went into a second study, on yellow fever vaccine responses in identical twins.

The gene calls are TRBV20-1 and TRBJ2-1; 7 bases agree with TRBD2. This sequence originates from a young woman in good health. The specimen sequenced was PBMCs. The CDR3 loop is CSAPERGEFYNEQFF. The CDR3 nucleotides read TGCAGTGCCCCAGAGCGGGGTGAATTCTACAATGAGCAGTTCTTC.